One sample yielded the 23 T cell receptor beta chains listed below, sequenced in a study of shared clonotypes between healthy human individuals. Libraries were prepared by immunoSEQ multiplex PCR; TCRdb keeps only in-frame clonotypes and omits some of them. The table records about 2,500,000 clones, around 90% of them present only once. The sample was naive CD4+ T cells sorted from blood. Subset given: CD45RA+ positively selected. Source of these receptors: a young man in good health.

J is TRBJ2-7 and V is TRBV10-2, with TRBD2 matching 7 bases. The germline V gene has CDR1 WSHSY and CDR2 SAAADI. The trim removed 2 bases at V and 7 bases at J, leaving 5 bases unmatched. The CDR3 loop spans 13 amino acids. The CDR3 region is CASSERPSGEQYF. The DNA of the CDR3 is TGCGCCAGCAGTGAGAGGCCTAGCGGAGAGCAGTACTTC.

The chain is built from TRBV6-5 and TRBJ1-2; 8 bases fit TRBD1. V shed 8 bases and J 4 bases; nucleotides not matched to a gene: 12. The CDR3 length is 15 residues. Germline V lookup: CDR1 MNHEY, CDR2 SVGAGI. CDR3 residues: CASCQTWTGLYGYTF. CDR3 coding DNA: TGTGCCAGCTGCCAGACCTGGACAGGGCTCTATGGCTACACCTTC.

This clone is a singleton in its sample. This rearrangement joins TRBV9 to TRBJ1-6; no reliable D call. V shed 3 bases and J shed 3 bases, with 7 bases lying between them. Germline V CDR1 and CDR2: SGDLS, YYNGEE. This CDR3 comprises 14 residues. The chain's CDR3 is CASSDGNYNSPLHF. CDR3 DNA sequence: TGTGCCAGCAGCGACGGGAACTATAATTCACCCCTCCACTTT.

This chain joins TRBV5-1 and TRBJ2-1; 10 bases are a match to TRBD2. The CDR3 spans 15 residues. Trimming cost V 3 bases and J 8 bases; bases outside gene matches: 8. Germline V lookup: CDR1 SGHRS, CDR2 YFSETQ. The CDR3 here is CASSSLAGDRDEQFF. The CDR3 DNA reads TGCGCCAGCAGCTCTCTAGCGGGGGACCGCGATGAGCAGTTCTTC.

V usage is TRBV19 and J usage is TRBJ1-2; TRBD1 matches 12 bases. V lost 6 bases and J lost 8; bases outside the gene matches: 10. The CDR3 loop spans 15 amino acids. Germline loops: CDR1 LNHDA, CDR2 SQIVND (reference sequence). Written as DNA, the CDR3 is TGTGCCAGTAGCTCCGGGACAGGGGGCGCCGGGGGCTACACCTTC. This sequence encodes CASSSGTGGAGGYTF. Supplemented by reference TRBV19 and TRBJ1-2, the full variable domain reads DGGITQSPKYLFRKEGQNVTLSCEQNLNHDAMYWYRQDPGQGLRLIYYSQIVNDFQKGDIAEGYSVSREKKESFPLTVTSAQKNPTAFYLCASSSGTGGAGGYTFGSGTRLTVV.

This clone was counted a single time. This chain links TRBV5-1 with TRBJ2-2; D possibly corresponds to TRBD2 (6 bases). Germline loops: CDR1 SGHRS, CDR2 YFSETQ. The length of the CDR3 is 14 residues. Trimming took 4 bases from V and 8 from J, leaving 15 bases between them. CDR3: CASSPLSSEGELFF. The CDR3, as DNA: TGCGCCAGCAGCCCACTTTCTAGCGAGGGGGAGCTGTTTTTT.

The CDR3 loop reads CASSGEDRQETQYF. CDR3 sequence (DNA): TGCGCCAGCAGCGGGGAGGACAGGCAAGAGACCCAGTACTTC. This sequence joins TRBV5-1 and TRBJ2-5; weak D call: TRBD1 (7 bases). Germline lookup yields CDR1 SGHRS and CDR2 YFSETQ. The CDR3 sequence is 14 residues long. Trimming removed 4 bases from V and 2 bases from J, with 12 bases in between.

The chain carries TRBV18 and TRBJ2-3; tentatively, D is TRBD1 (7 bases). Trimming took off 3 bases at V and 0 bases at J, with 19 bases between the two ends. The germline V gene has CDR1 KGHSH and CDR2 LQKENI. The CDR3 has 18 residues. CDR3 nucleotides: TGTGCCAGCTCACCCATTGGAAATCCAGGGGGGAGCACAGATACGCAGTATTTT. Protein: CASSPIGNPGGSTDTQYF.

V usage is TRBV5-1 and J usage is TRBJ2-7; 9 bases agree with TRBD1. CDR3 length: 14 residues. After removal of 4 bases from V and 6 bases from J, the junction contained 8 bases not matched to a gene. Germline CDR1 and CDR2: SGHRS and YFSETQ. CDR3 in amino acids: CASSVGTGPPEQYF. CDR3 nucleotide sequence: TGCGCCAGCAGCGTAGGGACAGGGCCTCCCGAGCAGTACTTC.

J is TRBJ2-7 and V is TRBV5-1; no clear D. Trimming removed 0 bases at V and 6 bases at J, with 10 bases between. In germline, CDR1 is SGHRS, CDR2 YFSETQ. The CDR3 runs 13 residues. CDR3 residues: CASSLEGFSEQYF. As DNA, the CDR3 is TGCGCCAGCAGCTTGGAGGGCTTCAGCGAGCAGTACTTC.

The rearrangement joins TRBV28 to TRBJ2-4, with 8 bases matching TRBD2. The CDR3 consists of 15 residues. Germline V gives CDR1 MDHEN, CDR2 SYDVKM. V lost 3 bases, J lost 1 base, and 2 bases stayed unmatched. CDR3 in DNA: TGTGCCAGCAGTTTGGGCGGGAGGGCCAAAAACATTCAGTACTTC. Its translation is CASSLGGRAKNIQYF.

The chain links TRBV6-5 to TRBJ2-7, with 9 bases that match TRBD1. The V segment lost 8 bases and the J segment 1 base; nucleotides outside the gene matches: 9. Germline lookup yields CDR1 MNHEY and CDR2 SVGAGI. CDR3 length: 15 amino acids. The CDR3 DNA follows: TGTGCCAGCCACAAACGGGACAGGGCATCCTACGAGCAGTACTTC. Its protein product is CASHKRDRASYEQYF.

The chain carries TRBV21-1 and TRBJ2-2; the tabulated D call, TRBD1, remains unverified against the DNA. TRBV21-1 is a documented pseudogene. The CDR3 runs 15 residues. The CDR3 is CASSKGQGCTGELFF. CDR3 in DNA: TGTGCCAGCAGCAAAGGACAGGGATGCACCGGGGAGCTGTTTTTT.

The rearrangement uses TRBV30 and TRBJ1-2; maybe TRBD1 (5 bases). With 4 bases removed from V and 4 bases from J, the gap between germline ends came to 19 bases. The germline gives CDR1 GTSNPN, CDR2 SVGIG (reference sequence). This CDR3 region has 15 residues. The CDR3 nucleotides are TGTGCCTGGAACATACCTCTGGAGAGGGGCTATGGCTACACCTTC. Protein sequence: CAWNIPLERGYGYTF. Complete variable domain (other parts from reference TRBV30 and TRBJ1-2): SQTIHQWPATLVQPVGSPLSLECTVEGTSNPNLYWYRQAAGRGLQLLFYSVGIGQISSEVPQNLSASRPQDRQFILSSKKLLLSDSGFYLCAWNIPLERGYGYTFGSGTRLTVV.

This chain joins TRBV11-2 and TRBJ2-7; D is perhaps TRBD1 (5 bases). CDR3 length: 15 amino acids. From germline, CDR1 is SGHAT and CDR2 FQNNGV. V lost 5 bases to trimming and J lost 2 bases, with 16 bases between them. In DNA form, the CDR3 reads TGTGCCAGCAGCCAGAAGGGGTCAGGGACCTACGAGCAGTACTTC. The encoded protein is CASSQKGSGTYEQYF.

The CDR3: CASNQANTGELFF. CDR3 bases: TGTGCCAGCAATCAGGCGAACACCGGGGAGCTGTTTTTT. This sequence joins TRBV6-1 and TRBJ2-2, with D uncertain. The CDR3 runs to 13 residues. The germline gives CDR1 MNHNS, CDR2 SASEGT. Trimming took off 7 bases at V and 0 bases at J, with 6 bases between the two ends.

This clone appeared a single time. The rearrangement uses TRBV20-1 and TRBJ1-1; unclear D gene. Germline V lookup: CDR1 DFQATT, CDR2 SNEGSKA (reference sequence). This CDR3 is 11 amino acids long. Trimming shortened V by 8 bases and J by 0 bases, and 7 bases separated the two germline ends. In DNA form, the CDR3 reads TGCAGTCCCCTTGTGAACACTGAAGCTTTCTTT. This codes for CSPLVNTEAFF.

This chain's CDR3 is CASSLTTSGEQFF. The CDR3 DNA reads as TGTGCCAGCAGCTTGACTACTAGCGGAGAGCAGTTCTTC. The chain is built from TRBV11-2 and TRBJ2-1, with 8 nucleotides matching TRBD2. V dropped 3 bases and J dropped 10; count of bases not matched to a gene: 5. The CDR3 covers 13 residues. Germline assignment: CDR1 SGHAT and CDR2 FQNNGV.

The J gene is TRBJ2-5, the V gene TRBV15; 8 nucleotides line up with TRBD2. The CDR3 has 14 amino acids. Per the germline V gene, CDR1 is LNHNV and CDR2 is YYDKDF (reference sequence). J lost 5 bases, V lost 1 base, and 3 bases had no gene match. The CDR3 nucleotides read TGTGCCACCAGCAGAGCGGGGGGGCCCGAGACCCAGTACTTC. This sequence encodes CATSRAGGPETQYF.

The chain has TRBV30 and TRBJ2-5, with D hard to call. Germline V gene sequence: CDR1 GTSNPN, CDR2 SVGIG (reference sequence). The CDR3 loop spans 12 amino acids. Trimming took 4 bases from V and 4 from J, leaving 10 bases between them. CDR3 region: CAWTLSGETQYF. The CDR3 bases are TGTGCCTGGACCCTGTCGGGAGAGACCCAGTACTTC. Supplemented by reference TRBV30 and TRBJ2-5, the full variable domain reads SQTIHQWPATLVQPVGSPLSLECTVEGTSNPNLYWYRQAAGRGLQLLFYSVGIGQISSEVPQNLSASRPQDRQFILSSKKLLLSDSGFYLCAWTLSGETQYFGPGTRLLVL.

This clone was observed a single time. The CDR3 sequence: CASSPNSAYEQYF. In DNA, the CDR3 is TGTGCCAGCAGCCCAAACAGCGCCTACGAGCAGTACTTC. The chain uses TRBV28 and TRBJ2-7; D is unresolved. Trimming took 6 bases from V and 2 from J, leaving 11 bases between them. In germline, CDR1 is MDHEN, CDR2 SYDVKM. The CDR3 length is 13 residues.

The chain has TRBV6-1 and TRBJ1-2; 9 positions agree with TRBD1. The CDR3 length is 15 residues. Per the germline V gene, CDR1 is MNHNS and CDR2 is SASEGT. The ends lost 8 bases at V and 4 bases at J; junction bases unmatched: 11. CDR3 in amino acids: CASPEGDRATYGYTF. CDR3 in DNA: TGTGCCAGCCCTGAGGGGGACAGGGCAACCTATGGCTACACCTTC.

V is TRBV7-2 and J is TRBJ1-2; 10 bases are shared with TRBD1. The V gene end was trimmed by 7 bases and the J gene end by 2 bases; junction bases not matched to a gene: 13. The CDR3 runs 17 residues. The germline CDR1 and CDR2 sequences are SGHTA and FQGNSA. The CDR3 spells CASILFAGTGDNYGYTF. CDR3 DNA sequence: TGTGCCAGCATCCTATTCGCCGGGACAGGGGACAACTATGGCTACACCTTC.